This T cell receptor beta chain is from a study of T cell changes during pregnancy in multiple sclerosis. Method: immunoSEQ multiplex PCR; TCRdb's copy keeps in-frame clones and lacks some. The repertoire holds 70,000 to 95,000 clones, with around nine tenths as singletons. This CDR3 has 15 amino acids. The ends lost 10 bases at V and 4 bases at J; junction bases unmatched: 10. Looked up from germline, CDR1 is MDHEN and CDR2 is SYDVKM. The chain links TRBV28 to TRBJ2-1, with TRBD2 matching over 10 bases. Sequencing used peripheral blood, obtained in the second trimester of pregnancy. The sequence derives from a female donor in good health, enrolled as a control in a pregnancy study. CDR3 DNA sequence: TGTGCCAACGGGGTAGCGGGGGGCCGTTACAATGAGCAGTTCTTC. Translated: CANGVAGGRYNEQFF.